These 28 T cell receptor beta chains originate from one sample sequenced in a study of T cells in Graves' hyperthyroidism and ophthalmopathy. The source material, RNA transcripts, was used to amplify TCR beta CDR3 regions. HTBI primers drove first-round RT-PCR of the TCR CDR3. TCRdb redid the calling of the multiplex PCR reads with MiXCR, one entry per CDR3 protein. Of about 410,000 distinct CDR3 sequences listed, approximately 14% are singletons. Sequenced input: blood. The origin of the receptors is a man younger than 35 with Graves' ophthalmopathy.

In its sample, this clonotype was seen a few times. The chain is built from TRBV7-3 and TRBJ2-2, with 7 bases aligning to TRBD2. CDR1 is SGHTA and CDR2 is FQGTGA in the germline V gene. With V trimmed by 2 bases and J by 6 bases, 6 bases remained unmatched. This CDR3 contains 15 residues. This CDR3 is CASSLGLAAPGELFF. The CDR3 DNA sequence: TGTGCCAGCAGCTTAGGCCTAGCGGCCCCCGGGGAGCTGTTTTTT.

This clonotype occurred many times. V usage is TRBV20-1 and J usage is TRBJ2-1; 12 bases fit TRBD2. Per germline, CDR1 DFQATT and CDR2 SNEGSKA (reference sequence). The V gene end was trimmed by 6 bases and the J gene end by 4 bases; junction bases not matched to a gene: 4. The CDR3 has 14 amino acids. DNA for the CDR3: TGCAGTGCGGGGGGACTAGCGGGTTACAATGAGCAGTTCTTC. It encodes CSAGGLAGYNEQFF.

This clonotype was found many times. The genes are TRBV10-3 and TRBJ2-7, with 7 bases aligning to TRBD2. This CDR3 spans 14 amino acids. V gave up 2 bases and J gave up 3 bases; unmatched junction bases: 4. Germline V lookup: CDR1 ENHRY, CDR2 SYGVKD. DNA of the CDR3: TGTGCCATCAGTGAGGGACTAGGAGACTACGAGCAGTACTTC. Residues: CAISEGLGDYEQYF.

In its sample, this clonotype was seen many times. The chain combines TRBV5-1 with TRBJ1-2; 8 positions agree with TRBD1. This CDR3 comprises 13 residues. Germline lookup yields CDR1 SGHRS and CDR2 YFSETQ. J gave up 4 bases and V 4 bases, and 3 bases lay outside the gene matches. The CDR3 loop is CASSEGTGYGYTF. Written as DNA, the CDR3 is TGCGCCAGCAGCGAAGGGACAGGCTATGGCTACACCTTC. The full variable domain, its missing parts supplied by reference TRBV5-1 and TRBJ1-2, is KAGVTQTPRYLIKTRGQQVTLSCSPISGHRSVSWYQQTPGQGLQFLFEYFSETQRNKGNFPGRFSGRQFSNSRSEMNVSTLELGDSALYLCASSEGTGYGYTFGSGTRLTVV.

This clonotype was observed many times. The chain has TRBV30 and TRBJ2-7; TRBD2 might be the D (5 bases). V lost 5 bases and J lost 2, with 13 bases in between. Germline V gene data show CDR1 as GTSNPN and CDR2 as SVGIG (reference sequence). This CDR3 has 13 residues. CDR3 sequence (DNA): TGTGCCTGGGGCCGGGATCAAACCTACGAGCAGTACTTC. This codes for CAWGRDQTYEQYF.

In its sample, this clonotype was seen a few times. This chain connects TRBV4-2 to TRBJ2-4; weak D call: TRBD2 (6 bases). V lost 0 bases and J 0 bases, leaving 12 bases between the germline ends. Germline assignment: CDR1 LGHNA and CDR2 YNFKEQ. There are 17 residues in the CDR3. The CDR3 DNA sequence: TGTGCCAGCAGCCAAGACGGGGCGGGGATAGCCAAAAACATTCAGTACTTC. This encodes CASSQDGAGIAKNIQYF.

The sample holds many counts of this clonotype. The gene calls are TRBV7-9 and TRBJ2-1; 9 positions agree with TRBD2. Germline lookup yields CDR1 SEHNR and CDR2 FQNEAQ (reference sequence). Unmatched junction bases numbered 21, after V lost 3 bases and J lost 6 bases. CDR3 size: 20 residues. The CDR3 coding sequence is TGTGCCAGCAGCTTCCCCGCCTTGCAGGGGGATGCGGGAGGGAGCAATGAGCAGTTCTTC. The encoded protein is CASSFPALQGDAGGSNEQFF.

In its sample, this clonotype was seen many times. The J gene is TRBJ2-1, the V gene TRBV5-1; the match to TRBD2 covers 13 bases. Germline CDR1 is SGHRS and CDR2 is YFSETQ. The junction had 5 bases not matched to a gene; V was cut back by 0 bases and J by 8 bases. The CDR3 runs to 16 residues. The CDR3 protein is CASSLGLAGGLDEQFF. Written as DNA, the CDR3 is TGCGCCAGCAGCTTGGGACTAGCGGGAGGTCTGGATGAGCAGTTCTTC.

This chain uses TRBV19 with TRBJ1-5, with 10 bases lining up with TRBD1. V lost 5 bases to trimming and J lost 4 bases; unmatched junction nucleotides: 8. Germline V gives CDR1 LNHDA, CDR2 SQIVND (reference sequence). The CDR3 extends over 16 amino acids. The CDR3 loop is CASSPTTGGANQPQHF. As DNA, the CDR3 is TGTGCCAGTAGTCCTACGACAGGGGGCGCAAATCAGCCCCAGCATTTT.

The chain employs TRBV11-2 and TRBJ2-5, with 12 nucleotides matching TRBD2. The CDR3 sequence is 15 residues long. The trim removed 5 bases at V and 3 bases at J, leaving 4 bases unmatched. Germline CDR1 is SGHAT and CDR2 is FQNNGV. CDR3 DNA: TGTGCCAGCAGCGAACGACTAGCGGGGGAAGAGACCCAGTACTTC. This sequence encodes CASSERLAGEETQYF.

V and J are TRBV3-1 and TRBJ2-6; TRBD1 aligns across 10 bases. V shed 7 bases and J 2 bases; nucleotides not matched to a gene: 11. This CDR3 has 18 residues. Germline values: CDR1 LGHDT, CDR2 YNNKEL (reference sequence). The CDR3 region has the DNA TGTGCCAGCAACCCTAGGGACAGGGGACTACCTGGGGCCAACGTCCTGACTTTC. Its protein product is CASNPRDRGLPGANVLTF.

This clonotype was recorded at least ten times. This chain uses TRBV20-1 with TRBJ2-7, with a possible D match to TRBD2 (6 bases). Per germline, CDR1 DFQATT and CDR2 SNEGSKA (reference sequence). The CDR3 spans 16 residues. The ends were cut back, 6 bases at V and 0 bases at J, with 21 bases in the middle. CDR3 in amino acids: CSAPTQARGSSYEQYF. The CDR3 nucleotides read TGCAGTGCCCCGACCCAAGCCCGGGGGAGCTCCTACGAGCAGTACTTC.

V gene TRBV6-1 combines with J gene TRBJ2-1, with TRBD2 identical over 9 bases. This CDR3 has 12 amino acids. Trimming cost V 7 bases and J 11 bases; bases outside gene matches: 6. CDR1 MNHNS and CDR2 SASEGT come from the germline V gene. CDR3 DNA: TGTGCCAGCACCTTGCGGGGGGGGCAGCAGTTCTTC. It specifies CASTLRGGQQFF.

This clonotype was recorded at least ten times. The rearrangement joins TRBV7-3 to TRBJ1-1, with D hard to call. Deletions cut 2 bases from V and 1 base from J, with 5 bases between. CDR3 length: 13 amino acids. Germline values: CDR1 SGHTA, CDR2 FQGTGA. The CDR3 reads CASSLFANTEAFF. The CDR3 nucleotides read TGTGCCAGCAGCTTATTCGCGAACACTGAAGCTTTCTTT.

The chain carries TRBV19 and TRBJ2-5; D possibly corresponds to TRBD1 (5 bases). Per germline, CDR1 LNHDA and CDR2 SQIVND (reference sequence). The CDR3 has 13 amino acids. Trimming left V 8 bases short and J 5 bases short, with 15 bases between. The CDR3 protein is CASSKGVVETQYF. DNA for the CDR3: TGTGCCAGTTCCAAAGGGGTTGTGGAGACCCAGTACTTC.

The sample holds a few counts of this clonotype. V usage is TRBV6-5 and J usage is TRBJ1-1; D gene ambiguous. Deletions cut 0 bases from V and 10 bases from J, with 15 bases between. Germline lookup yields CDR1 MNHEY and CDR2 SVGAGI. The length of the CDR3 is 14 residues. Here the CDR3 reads CASSYSEPNPTAFF. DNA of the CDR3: TGTGCCAGCAGTTACTCGGAACCCAATCCTACAGCTTTCTTT.

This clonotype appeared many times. The CDR3 DNA is TGTGCCAGCAGCCTATGGCTAGCGGGGCTTAATGAGCAGTTCTTC. Protein sequence: CASSLWLAGLNEQFF. The chain is built from TRBV7-2 and TRBJ2-1; 9 positions match TRBD2. V lost 5 bases, J lost 7 bases, and 9 bases stayed unmatched. Germline values: CDR1 SGHTA, CDR2 FQGNSA. This CDR3 has 15 amino acids.

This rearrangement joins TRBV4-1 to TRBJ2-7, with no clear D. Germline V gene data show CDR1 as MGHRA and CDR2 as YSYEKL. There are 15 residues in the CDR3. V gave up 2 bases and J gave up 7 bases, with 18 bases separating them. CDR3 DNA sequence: TGCGCCAGCAGCCAATCGTGGGAAATGGTTTATGAGCAGTACTTC. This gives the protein CASSQSWEMVYEQYF.

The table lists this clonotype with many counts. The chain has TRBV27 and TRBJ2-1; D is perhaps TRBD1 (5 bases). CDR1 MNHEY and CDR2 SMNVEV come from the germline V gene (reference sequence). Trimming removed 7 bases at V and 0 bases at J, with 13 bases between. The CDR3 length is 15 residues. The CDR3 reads CASNPVGASYNEQFF. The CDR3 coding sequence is TGTGCCAGCAACCCCGTTGGGGCCTCCTACAATGAGCAGTTCTTC.

CDR3 bases: TGTGCCAGCAGCCGGACTAGCGGGAGGTCAGATACGCAGTATTTT. Translated: CASSRTSGRSDTQYF. The chain links TRBV7-2 to TRBJ2-3; 14 bases map to TRBD2. The CDR3 is made up of 15 amino acids. The germline CDR1 and CDR2 sequences are SGHTA and FQGNSA. V was clipped by 5 bases and J by 4 bases; unmatched bases: 2.

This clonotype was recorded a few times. The CDR3 loop is CSARFGNQPQHF. The CDR3 DNA sequence: TGCAGTGCTAGATTTGGCAATCAGCCCCAGCATTTT. The V call is TRBV20-1, the J call TRBJ1-5, with D unresolved. This CDR3 contains 12 residues. With 2 bases removed from V and 2 bases from J, the gap between germline ends came to 4 bases. CDR1 and CDR2 (germline): DFQATT, SNEGSKA (reference sequence).

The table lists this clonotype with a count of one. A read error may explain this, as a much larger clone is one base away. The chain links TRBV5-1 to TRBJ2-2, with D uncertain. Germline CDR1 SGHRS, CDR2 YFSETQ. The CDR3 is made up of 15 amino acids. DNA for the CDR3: TGCGCCAGCACTAGTAGTCTCCGGAACACCCGGGAGCTGTTTTTT. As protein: CASTSSLRNTRELFF. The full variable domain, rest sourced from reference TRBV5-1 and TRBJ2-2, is KAGVTQTPRYLIKTRGQQVTLSCSPISGHRSVSWYQQTPGQGLQFLFEYFSETQRNKGNFPGRFSGRQFSNSRSEMNVSTLELGDSALYLCASTSSLRNTRELFFGEGSRLTVL.

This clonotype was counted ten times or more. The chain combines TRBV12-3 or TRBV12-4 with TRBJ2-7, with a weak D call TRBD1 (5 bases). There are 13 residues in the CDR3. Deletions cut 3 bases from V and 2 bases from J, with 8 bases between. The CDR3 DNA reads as TGTGCCAGCAGTTTCCCAGGGACCTACGAGCAGTACTTC. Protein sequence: CASSFPGTYEQYF.

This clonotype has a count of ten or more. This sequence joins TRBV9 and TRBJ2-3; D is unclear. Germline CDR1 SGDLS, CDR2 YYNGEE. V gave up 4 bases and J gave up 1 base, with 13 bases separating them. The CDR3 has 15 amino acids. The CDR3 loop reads CASSPYTWGTDTQYF. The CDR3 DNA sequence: TGTGCCAGCAGCCCTTACACCTGGGGCACAGATACGCAGTATTTT.

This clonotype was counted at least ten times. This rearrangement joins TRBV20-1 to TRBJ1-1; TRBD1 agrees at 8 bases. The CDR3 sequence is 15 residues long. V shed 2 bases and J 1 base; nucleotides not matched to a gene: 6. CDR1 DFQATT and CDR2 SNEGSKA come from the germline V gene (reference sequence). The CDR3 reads CSARPHTGGNTEAFF. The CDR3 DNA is TGCAGTGCTAGACCGCATACAGGGGGGAACACTGAAGCTTTCTTT.

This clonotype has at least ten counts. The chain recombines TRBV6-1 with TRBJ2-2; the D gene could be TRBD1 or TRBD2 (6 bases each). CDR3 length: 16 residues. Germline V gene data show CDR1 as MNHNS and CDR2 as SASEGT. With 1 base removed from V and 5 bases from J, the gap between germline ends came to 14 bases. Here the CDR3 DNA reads TGTGCCAGCAGTGAAGAATTGGGGGGCTGGACCGGGGAGCTGTTTTTT. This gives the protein CASSEELGGWTGELFF.

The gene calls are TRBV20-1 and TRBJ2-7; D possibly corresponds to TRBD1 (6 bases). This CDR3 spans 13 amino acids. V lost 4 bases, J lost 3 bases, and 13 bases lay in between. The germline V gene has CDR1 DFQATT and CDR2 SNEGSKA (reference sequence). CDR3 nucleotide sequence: TGCAGTGCTAAGTTACAGGGAGTCTACGAGCAGTACTTC. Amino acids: CSAKLQGVYEQYF.

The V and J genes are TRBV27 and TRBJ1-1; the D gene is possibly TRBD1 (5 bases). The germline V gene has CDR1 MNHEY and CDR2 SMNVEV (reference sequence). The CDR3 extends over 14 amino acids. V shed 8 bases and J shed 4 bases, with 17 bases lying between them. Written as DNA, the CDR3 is TGTGCCAGCCAGACAGACCCAGCGGGCACTGAAGCTTTCTTT. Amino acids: CASQTDPAGTEAFF.